This T cell receptor (beta chain) appears in the sequencing data of a study of blood T cells in healthy people across ages. Next came a second PCR, run for roughly 6 to 11 cycles, which used a sample-barcoded 5' primer along with a J-beta primer mix. Every individual sample yielded 3 million or more paired-end reads (each containing CDR3). One entry per CDR3 protein, called by TCRdb with MiXCR from the 5' RACE reads. The top ten clones hold over 2% of a sample with roughly 1,800,000 distinct CDR3 sequences, 49% of them seen once. CDR3 length: 18 amino acids. Germline V gene lookup returns CDR1 LGHNA and CDR2 YSLEER. V lost 0 bases and J 1 base, leaving 13 bases between the germline ends.

V is TRBV4-3 and J is TRBJ2-6; D ambiguous. The clonotype originates from a woman aged 40-49 years in good health. Input material: blood. CDR3 nucleotide sequence: TGCGCCAGCAGCCAAGATCCTAGACACTTGTCTGGGGCCAACGTCCTGACTTTC. Residues: CASSQDPRHLSGANVLTF.